This T cell receptor beta chain came from a study of OX40 agonist ivuxolimab in advanced cancers. Study in general: Patients achieving partial responses numbered three: one hepatocellular carcinoma case and two cutaneous melanoma cases. The study, taken as a whole, reports: Near-lowest levels of clonal expansion characterized partial responders at 0.1-3.0 mg/kg. At 0.1 to 3.0 mg/kg and by week 6, CD4+ and CD8+ T cells in the blood had expanded clonally.

The CDR3 loop spans 21 amino acids. Patients had blood sampled at baseline and again on cycle 4 day 1 and cycle 7 day 1. Libraries were prepared by immunoSEQ multiplex PCR; TCRdb keeps only in-frame clonotypes and omits some of them. The data contain approximately 65,000 clones, around 88% of them singletons. Details on this clone: Its antigen is not known.

The receptor was isolated from an adult with an advanced solid tumor such as melanoma, head and neck, liver or kidney cancer. This chain uses TRBV12-1 with TRBJ1-2; the D call in the table, TRBD1, was not verified against the DNA. TRBV12-1 is classified as a pseudogene. The material was CD4+ or CD8+ T cells sorted from blood, obtained in a trial of the OX40 agonist ivuxolimab. CDR3 nucleotide sequence: TGTGCCAGCAGCTTTCTGACAGGAGCCAAAGCATCCATCGAAGCTAACTATGGCTACACCTTC. Translation: CASSFLTGAKASIEANYGYTF.